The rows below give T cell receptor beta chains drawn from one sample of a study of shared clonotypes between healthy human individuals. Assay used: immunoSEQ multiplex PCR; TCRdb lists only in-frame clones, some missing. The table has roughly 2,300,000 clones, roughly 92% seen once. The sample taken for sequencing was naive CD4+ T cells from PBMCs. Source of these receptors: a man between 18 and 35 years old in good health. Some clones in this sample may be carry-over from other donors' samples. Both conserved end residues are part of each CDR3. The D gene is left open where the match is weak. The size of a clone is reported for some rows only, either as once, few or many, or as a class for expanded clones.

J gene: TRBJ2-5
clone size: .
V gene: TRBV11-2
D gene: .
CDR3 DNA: TGTGCCAGCAGCTTAGGCCCCCCCTCTTTGGCGGAGACCCAGTACTTC
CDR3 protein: CASSLGPPSLAETQYF

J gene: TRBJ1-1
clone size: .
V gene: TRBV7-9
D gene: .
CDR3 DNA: TGTGCCAGCAGCCACCGGACCGGGGCGATGAACACTGAAGCTTTCTTT
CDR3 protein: CASSHRTGAMNTEAFF

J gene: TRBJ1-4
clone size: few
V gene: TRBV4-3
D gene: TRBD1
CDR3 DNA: TGCGCCAGCAGCCCGCCGGGACAGGAGCCTGAAAAACTGTTTTTT
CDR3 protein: CASSPPGQEPEKLFF

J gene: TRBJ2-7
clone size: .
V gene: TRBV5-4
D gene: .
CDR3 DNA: TGTGCCAGCAGCTTACGAGGAAAAGGAACATACGAGCAGTACTTC
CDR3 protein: CASSLRGKGTYEQYF

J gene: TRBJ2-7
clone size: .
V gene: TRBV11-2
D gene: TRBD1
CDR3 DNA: TGTGCCAGCAGCCCACAACAGGGGCACTACGAGCAGTACTTC
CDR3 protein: CASSPQQGHYEQYF

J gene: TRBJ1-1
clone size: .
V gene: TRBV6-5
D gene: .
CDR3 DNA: TGTGCCAGCAGTTACTCCTCAGGGGTGGATACTGAAGCTTTCTTT
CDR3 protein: CASSYSSGVDTEAFF

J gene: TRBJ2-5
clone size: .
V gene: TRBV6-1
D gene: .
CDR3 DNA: TGTGCCAGCAGTGTAGAAGGGGGAGGAGAGACCCAGTACTTC
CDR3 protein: CASSVEGGGETQYF

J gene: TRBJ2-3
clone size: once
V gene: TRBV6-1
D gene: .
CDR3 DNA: TGTGCCAGCAGTGAACAGAGGGTAACCGCAGATACGCAGTATTTT
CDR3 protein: CASSEQRVTADTQYF

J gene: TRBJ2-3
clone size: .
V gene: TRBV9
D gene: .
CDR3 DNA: TGTGCCAGCAGCGTAGATGGGAGGGGGCATGGACCGAACCCTAGCACAGATACGCAGTATTTT
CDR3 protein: CASSVDGRGHGPNPSTDTQYF

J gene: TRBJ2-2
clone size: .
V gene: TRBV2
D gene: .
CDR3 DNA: TGTGCCAGCAGCCGGGACACCCTAGGGAGAAACACCGGGGAGCTGTTTTTT
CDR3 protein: CASSRDTLGRNTGELFF

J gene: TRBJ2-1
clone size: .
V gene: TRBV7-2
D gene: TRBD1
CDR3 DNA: TGTGCCAGCAGCCGGGACAGGGGCCGAAATGAGCAGTTCTTC
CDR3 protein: CASSRDRGRNEQFF

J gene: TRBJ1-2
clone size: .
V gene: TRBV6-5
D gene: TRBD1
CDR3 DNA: TGTGCCAGCAGCCTGGGACAGCCAACCTATGGCTACACCTTC
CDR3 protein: CASSLGQPTYGYTF

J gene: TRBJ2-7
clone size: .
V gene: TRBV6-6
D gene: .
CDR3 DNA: TGTGCCAGCAGTTACCTGGGACTGATTACCTACGAGCAGTACTTC
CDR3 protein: CASSYLGLITYEQYF

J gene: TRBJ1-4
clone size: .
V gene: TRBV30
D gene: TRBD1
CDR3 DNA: TGTGCCTGGAGTCCGGTCCCTAAATACCTAACAGGGGAAGCGCGGGAAAAACTGTTTTTT
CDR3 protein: CAWSPVPKYLTGEAREKLFF

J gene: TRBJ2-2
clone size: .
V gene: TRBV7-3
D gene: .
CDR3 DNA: TGTGCCAGCAGCTTGGGCCTGCAGACCGGGGAGCTGTTTTTT
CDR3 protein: CASSLGLQTGELFF

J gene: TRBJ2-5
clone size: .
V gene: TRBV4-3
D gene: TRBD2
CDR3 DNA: TGCGCCAGCAGCCAAGATTTGAATAGCGGGAGGGCAGGGGAGACCCAGTACTTC
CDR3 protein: CASSQDLNSGRAGETQYF

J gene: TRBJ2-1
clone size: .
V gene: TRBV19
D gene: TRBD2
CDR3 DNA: TGTGCCAGTAGTCGGGAGGAGCGTATCCCTGACAATGAGCAGTTCTTC
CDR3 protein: CASSREERIPDNEQFF

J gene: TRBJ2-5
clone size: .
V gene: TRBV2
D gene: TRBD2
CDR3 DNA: TGTGCCAGCAGGATACTAGCGGCCCAAGAGACCCAGTACTTC
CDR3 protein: CASRILAAQETQYF

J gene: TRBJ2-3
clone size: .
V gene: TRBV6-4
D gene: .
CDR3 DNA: TGTGCCAGCAGTGACTCGGGAGGAAGCACAGATACGCAGTATTTT
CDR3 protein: CASSDSGGSTDTQYF

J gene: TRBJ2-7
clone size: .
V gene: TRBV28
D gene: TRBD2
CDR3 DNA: TGTGCCAGCAGTCCTAGACTAGCGGGGTCCTACGAGCAGTACTTC
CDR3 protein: CASSPRLAGSYEQYF

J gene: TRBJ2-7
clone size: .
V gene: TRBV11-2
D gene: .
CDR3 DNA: TGTGCCAGCAGAAGGGTTATGTCCTACGAGCAGTACTTC
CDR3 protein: CASRRVMSYEQYF

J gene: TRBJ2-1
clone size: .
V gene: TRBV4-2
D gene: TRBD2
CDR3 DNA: TGTGCCAGCAGCCCCGCGGCTAGCGGGGTCAATGAGCAGTTCTTC
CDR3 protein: CASSPAASGVNEQFF

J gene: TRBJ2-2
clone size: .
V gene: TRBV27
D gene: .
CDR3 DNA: TGTGCCACCGGTGGGTTAGCCGGGGAGCTGTTTTTT
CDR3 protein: CATGGLAGELFF

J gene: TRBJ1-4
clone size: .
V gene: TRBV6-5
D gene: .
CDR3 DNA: TGTGCCAGCAAAGGTGCAACTAATGAAAAACTGTTTTTT
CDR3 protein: CASKGATNEKLFF

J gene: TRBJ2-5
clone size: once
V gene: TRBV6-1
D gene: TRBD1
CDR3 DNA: TGTGCCAGCAGTTCCACGGACAGGGGGGAGACCCAGTACTTC
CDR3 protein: CASSSTDRGETQYF

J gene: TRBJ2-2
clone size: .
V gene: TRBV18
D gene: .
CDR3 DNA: TGTGCCAGCTCACCACCGCAGGCAACGAACACCGGGGAGCTGTTTTTT
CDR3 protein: CASSPPQATNTGELFF

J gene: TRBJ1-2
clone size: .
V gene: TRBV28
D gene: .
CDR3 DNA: TGTGCCAGCAGTTTGTCGGGGTGGACATCCTATGGCTACACCTTC
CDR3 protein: CASSLSGWTSYGYTF